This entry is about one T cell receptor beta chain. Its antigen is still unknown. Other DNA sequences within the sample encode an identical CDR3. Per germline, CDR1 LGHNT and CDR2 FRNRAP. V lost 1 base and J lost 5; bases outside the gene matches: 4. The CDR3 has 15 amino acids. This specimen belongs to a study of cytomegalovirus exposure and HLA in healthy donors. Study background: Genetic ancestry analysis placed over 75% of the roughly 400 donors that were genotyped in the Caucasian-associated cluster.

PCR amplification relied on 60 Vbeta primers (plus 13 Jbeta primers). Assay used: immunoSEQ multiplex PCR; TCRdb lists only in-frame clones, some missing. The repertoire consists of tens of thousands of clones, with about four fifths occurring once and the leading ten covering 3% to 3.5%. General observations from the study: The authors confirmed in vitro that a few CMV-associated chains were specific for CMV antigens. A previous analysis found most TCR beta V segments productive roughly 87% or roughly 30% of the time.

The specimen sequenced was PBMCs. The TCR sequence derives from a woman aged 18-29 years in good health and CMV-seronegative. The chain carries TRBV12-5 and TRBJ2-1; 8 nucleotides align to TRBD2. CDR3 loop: CASGLGLAHDNEQFF. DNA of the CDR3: TGTGCTAGTGGTTTGGGACTAGCGCATGACAATGAGCAGTTCTTC.